The subject of this entry is one TCR beta chain. This clone was observed a handful of times. It lacks a known antigen. No much larger clone exists at a distance of one base, and base qualities are not known. The same CDR3 can be traced to other DNA sequences in this sample. The data originate from a study of Ad26.COV2.S vaccination and SARS-CoV-2 variants (dated by TCRdb to the early 2020s). Regarding the complete study: Vaccine-arm donors were drawn from COV1001, a multicentre, randomized, double-blind, placebo-controlled phase I-IIa trial of Ad26.COV2.S in healthy adults. Ad26.COV2.S was administered intramuscularly at 5 x 10^10 or 1 x 10^11 viral particles, either as a single shot or as two shots given 56 days apart. The specificity and breadth of SARS-CoV-2-reactive T cell receptors after Ad26.COV2.S vaccination were assessed by TCRbeta repertoire sequencing. The TCR-sequenced set comprised around 30 samples: around 20 Ad26.COV2.S vaccine recipients, 5 placebo recipients and 8 SARS-CoV-2 convalescent individuals. Trial participants were randomized into five groups of five, in which low-dose or high-dose Ad26.COV2.S was given once or twice, or placebo was given on both occasions. Investigators remained blinded to trial group allocation during experiments and outcome assessment. Beyond this particular receptor, the publication reports: The study was not powered to compare responses between vaccine doses or regimens. Compared with placebo recipients, Ad26.COV2.S recipients showed higher spike-specific TCR breadth (P = 0.0014). Vaccine and placebo recipients had comparable non-spike TCR breadth, which fits with the vaccine containing only spike. The authors noted that the TCR breadth and depth analyses may have underestimated total T cell responses. After vaccination, substantial breadth of spike-specific CD8+ and CD4+ T cell responses was reported.

In the paper's terms, the treatment or condition label means: 15 to 20 received Ad26.COV2.S at low or high dose, single or two shots; about 5 received placebo; per-sample allocation not given. Repertoires of vaccine and placebo recipients were sequenced from samples collected on day 63 after the first injection. In Cohort 1b, about 25 adults aged 18-55 years were enrolled at a single site in Boston, USA, between 29 July and 7 August 2020. As a vaccine, Ad26.COV2.S was a replication-incompetent adenovirus type 26 vector that expressed a prefusion-stabilized SARS-CoV-2 spike protein derived from the original Wuhan strain. Spanning cysteine to phenylalanine, the CDR3 consists of 13 amino acids. Of all the DNA, just the CDR3 is kept, 39 bases in frame from base 1. CDR1 KGHDR and CDR2 SFDVKD are derived from the germline V gene. V and J are truncated by 3 bases and 4 bases respectively, leaving an intervening sequence of 8 bases.

The immunoSEQ Assay was used to sequence TCRbeta CDR3 regions. After extraction, genomic DNA underwent amplification by bias-controlled multiplex PCR, followed by high-throughput sequencing. The source study handled its data this way. Collapsing and filtering of sequences were performed to quantify the absolute abundance of each unique TCRbeta CDR3 region. T cell fraction was estimated by normalizing TCRbeta template counts to usable DNA, with usable DNA measured through amplification of reference genes found in all nucleated cells. Repertoire TCRs were annotated as SARS-CoV-2-specific when V gene, CDR3 amino acid sequence and J gene were exactly matched to a known reactive TCR set. The reference SARS-CoV-2 TCR set was obtained from MIRA and was filtered for enrichment in COVID-19-positive ImmuneCODE repertoires, whereby public or cross-reactive TCRs were removed. Using the MIRA antigens, annotated TCRs were further analysed by specific ORF or by position within an ORF. Breadth was defined as the number of annotated unique rearrangements divided by the total number of unique productive rearrangements, and depth was defined as the summed frequency of the annotated unique rearrangements. Two-sided Wilcoxon rank-sum tests were used to compare TCR breadth between groups. TCRdb holds this immuneACCESS table with in-frame rearrangements only. Some clones are missing; in checked studies, unresolved V genes explain under half, and the rest has no known cause. V and J calls and clone size come straight from that table; D and trimming were deduced from the DNA. The sample table lists about 240,000 clones, approximately 88% of them with a count of one. Jointly, the top ten make up 9.5% to 12% of the sample.

The chain employs TRBV24-1 and TRBJ1-2, with the D gene uncertain. This sample comprised peripheral blood, obtained in a trial of Ad26.COV2.S vaccine versus placebo. This receptor was taken from a person between 18 and 65 years old who received the Ad26.COV2.S COVID-19 vaccine or a placebo. CDR3 protein: CATSDPDFYGYTF. The base sequence is TGTGCCACCAGTGATCCCGACTTCTATGGCTACACCTTC.